What follows are 5 T cell receptor beta chains derived from one specimen sequenced in a study of Graves' ophthalmopathy and Graves' hyperthyroidism. Using RNA transcripts, the TCR beta CDR3 regions were amplified. First-round RT-PCR with HTBI primers preceded a second-round multiplex PCR. TCRdb analysed the multiplex PCR reads with MiXCR anew, one entry per CDR3 protein. The sample shows 560,000 or so distinct CDR3 sequences, roughly 40% of them seen only once. Sequencing input: peripheral blood or thyroid tissue (not recorded which). Receptors originate from an adult man with Graves' hyperthyroidism.

The chain couples TRBV7-9 to TRBJ1-1, with 11 bases fitting TRBD1. The trim removed 5 bases at V and 14 bases at J, leaving 13 bases unmatched. There are 14 residues in the CDR3. Germline V gene data show CDR1 as SEHNR and CDR2 as FQNEAQ (reference sequence). DNA of the CDR3: TGTGCCAGCAGCCCGGGACAGGGGGACAATGAGCAGTTCTTT. Translating it yields CASSPGQGDNEQFF.

Details on this clonotype: At one of its ends the junction is not consistent with the germline gene, which may arise from a read error. This chain links TRBV7-3 with TRBJ2-7; D may correspond to TRBD1 or TRBD2 (5 bases each). The CDR3 spans 14 residues. CDR1 is SGHTA, CDR2 FQGTGA, per germline. The CDR3 nucleotides read TGCGCCAGCAGCCATCCGGGACGGACCTACGAGCAGTACTTC. Residues: CASSHPGRTYEQYF.

This clonotype has a count of ten or more. The chain couples TRBV20-1 to TRBJ1-2, with 10 bases matching TRBD1. Germline CDR1 DFQATT, CDR2 SNEGSKA (reference sequence). V lost 5 bases to trimming and J lost 5 bases; unmatched junction nucleotides: 11. This CDR3 comprises 15 residues. CDR3 DNA: TGCAGTGCTCTTATGACAGGGGGCGCAGGGTATGGCTACACCTTC. Amino acid sequence: CSALMTGGAGYGYTF.

V and J are TRBV24-1 and TRBJ2-2, with 7 bases matching TRBD1. The CDR3 has 16 amino acids. Trimming at V came to 3 bases and at J to 6 bases, leaving 9 bases not matched to a gene. The germline V gene encodes CDR1 KGHDR and CDR2 SFDVKD. CDR3 in amino acids: CATSDENRGWAGELFF. CDR3 nucleotide sequence: TGTGCCACCAGTGATGAGAACAGGGGATGGGCCGGGGAGCTGTTTTTT.

This rearrangement joins TRBV2 to TRBJ1-1; D gene ambiguous. The germline V and J ends were trimmed by 8 bases and 4 bases, with 20 bases remaining between them. The CDR3 totals 15 residues. Germline CDR1 is SNHLY and CDR2 is FYNNEI. The CDR3 sequence is CASSPEVEAATEAFF. The CDR3 DNA follows: TGTGCCAGCTCCCCGGAGGTTGAGGCCGCCACTGAAGCTTTCTTT.